The source of this T cell receptor (beta chain) is a study of shared clonotypes between healthy human individuals. Germline V gene sequence: CDR1 MNHNY, CDR2 SVGAGI (reference sequence). The V and J ends lost 0 bases and 0 bases respectively, with 9 bases between them. The CDR3 loop spans 16 amino acids. Some clones are missing from TCRdb's copy, which holds only in-frame ones; the method was immunoSEQ multiplex PCR. The top ten clones hold around 24% of a sample with approximately 810,000 clones, more than 85% of them seen once. CD45RO negativity and positive selection for CCR7 defined naive CD8 cells, a population that excluded terminally differentiated effector memory CD45RA+ cells.

The receptor was isolated from a man aged 25-45 years in good health. Specimen: naive CD8+ T cells sorted from blood. The gene calls are TRBV6-6 and TRBJ2-1, with no clear D. CDR3 sequence: CASSYSWESSYNEQFF. CDR3 coding DNA: TGTGCCAGCAGTTACTCATGGGAAAGCTCCTACAATGAGCAGTTCTTC.